The 11 T cell receptor beta chains reported below all come from one sample, sequenced in a study of T-cell memory formation after mild COVID-19. In TCRdb, the 5' RACE reads were re-called with MiXCR into one record per CDR3 protein. The repertoire has about 340,000 distinct CDR3 sequences, approximately 15% of them found once; the top ten carry about a fifth. The sequenced sample was PBMCs or a T cell subset sorted from them (not recorded which). The receptors originated from a man younger than 35 who had mild COVID-19 (a few samples of this study predate the infection). Cell type and time point are not known.

This clonotype was observed at least ten times. This rearrangement joins TRBV12-3 or TRBV12-4 to TRBJ2-7; 14 bases line up with TRBD2. Trimming took 6 bases from V and 6 from J; bases not matched to a gene: 10. The length of the CDR3 is 16 residues. The CDR3 sequence: CASRADSGTSGGEQYF. DNA for the CDR3: TGTGCCAGCAGAGCCGACAGCGGGACTAGCGGGGGCGAGCAGTACTTC.

This chain links TRBV4-1 with TRBJ2-5, with TRBD2 matching 11 bases. The CDR3 covers 18 residues. Per germline, CDR1 MGHRA and CDR2 YSYEKL. Trimming at V came to 0 bases and at J to 3 bases, leaving 9 bases not matched to a gene. The DNA for the CDR3 is TGCGCCAGCAGCCAAGAATTAGCGGGGGGGCTTGGGGAAGAGACCCAGTACTTC. It specifies CASSQELAGGLGEETQYF.

This sequence joins TRBV2 and TRBJ1-4; D gene ambiguous. This CDR3 region has 14 residues. Trimming pared 6 bases from V and 0 bases from J, leaving 8 bases between. CDR1 is SNHLY and CDR2 is FYNNEI in the germline V gene. In DNA form, the CDR3 reads TGTGCCAGCAGGCCGACGGCAACTAATGAAAAACTGTTTTTT. This gives the protein CASRPTATNEKLFF. Full variable domain (rest looked up from reference TRBV2 and TRBJ1-4): EPEVTQTPSHQVTQMGQEVILRCVPISNHLYFYWYRQILGQKVEFLVSFYNNEISEKSEIFDDQFSVERPDGSNFTLKIRSTKLEDSAMYFCASRPTATNEKLFFGSGTQLSVL.

This clonotype was recorded a few times. The chain has TRBV6-5 and TRBJ2-1, with TRBD1 matching over 8 bases. This CDR3 region has 15 residues. CDR1 and CDR2 (germline): MNHEY, SVGAGI. V trimming: 0 bases; J trimming: 9 bases; junction bases outside the gene matches: 7. CDR3 amino acids: CASSYSGQGGGEQFF. The CDR3 nucleotides are TGTGCCAGCAGTTACTCCGGACAGGGTGGGGGTGAGCAGTTCTTC.

The genes are TRBV5-4 and TRBJ2-4; D could derive from TRBD1 or TRBD2 (5 bases each). Between the trimmed V and J ends, which lost 0 bases and 5 bases, there was a span of 6 bases. From germline, CDR1 is SGHNT and CDR2 YYREEE (reference sequence). The CDR3 loop spans 13 amino acids. This chain's CDR3 is CASSLGGQNIQYF. The CDR3 DNA is TGTGCCAGCAGCTTGGGGGGACAAAACATTCAGTACTTC.

The chain joins TRBV28 to TRBJ2-7; D unclear. The CDR3 extends over 13 amino acids. Trimming removed 6 bases from V and 3 bases from J, with 12 bases in between. Germline CDR1 MDHEN, CDR2 SYDVKM. In nucleotides, the CDR3 is TGTGCCAGCAGCTGGGCCCGCGACTACGAGCAGTACGTC. It specifies CASSWARDYEQYV.

V usage is TRBV19 and J usage is TRBJ1-2, with a possible D match to TRBD1 (6 bases). V lost 5 bases and J lost 5, with 18 bases in between. This CDR3 comprises 15 residues. Germline assignment: CDR1 LNHDA and CDR2 SQIVND (reference sequence). CDR3 loop: CASSLRQEGGYGYTF. In nucleotides, the CDR3 is TGTGCCAGTAGTCTCCGACAGGAGGGGGGATATGGCTACACCTTC. The complete variable domain, with remaining parts taken from reference TRBV19 and TRBJ1-2, reads DGGITQSPKYLFRKEGQNVTLSCEQNLNHDAMYWYRQDPGQGLRLIYYSQIVNDFQKGDIAEGYSVSREKKESFPLTVTSAQKNPTAFYLCASSLRQEGGYGYTFGSGTRLTVV.

This clonotype was recorded many times. A junction boundary mismatches the germline segment, possibly from a read error. The gene calls are TRBV7-7 and TRBJ2-5; possible D gene TRBD1, 6 bases. This CDR3 contains 13 residues. The germline gives CDR1 SSHAT, CDR2 FNYEAQ (reference sequence). CDR3 in amino acids: CASSLGARETQYF. As DNA, the CDR3 is TGTGCTAGCAGCCTGGGGGCGCGAGAGACCCAGTACTTC. Variable domain in full (rest from reference TRBV7-7 and TRBJ2-5): GAGVSQSPRYKVTKRGQDVTLRCDPISSHATLYWYQQALGQGPEFLTYFNYEAQPDKSGLPSDRFSAERPEGSISTLTIQRTEQRDSAMYRCASSLGARETQYFGPGTRLLVL.

This clonotype has a count of ten or more. The CDR3 bases are TGTGCCAGCAGCTCCCCCCCCGGGGGCAACACAGATACGCAGTATTTT. As protein: CASSSPPGGNTDTQYF. V is TRBV7-6 and J is TRBJ2-3; D assignment may be TRBD1 or TRBD2 (6 bases each). Trimming left V 4 bases short and J 2 bases short, with 16 bases between. Germline CDR1 and CDR2: SGHVS and FNYEAQ. This CDR3 contains 16 residues.

Only a few counts were recorded for this clonotype. DNA of the CDR3: TGTGCCAGCAGCTCCGAGGATCCCGGACTTTATTACAAGGGTTACGAGCAGTACTTC. Amino acids: CASSSEDPGLYYKGYEQYF. The chain recombines TRBV7-2 with TRBJ2-7; D perhaps matches TRBD2 (5 bases). V lost 4 bases, J lost 4 bases, and 29 bases lay in between. The germline V gene has CDR1 SGHTA and CDR2 FQGNSA. This CDR3 comprises 19 residues.

This clonotype was counted between two and nine times. The chain employs TRBV29-1 and TRBJ2-3; unclear D gene. CDR3 length: 13 residues. V lost 3 bases, J lost 6 bases, and 13 bases lay in between. Germline V lookup: CDR1 SQVTM, CDR2 ANQGSEA. The CDR3 loop reads CSVEEPPRDTQYF. The DNA of the CDR3 is TGCAGCGTTGAGGAACCACCTAGGGATACGCAGTATTTT.